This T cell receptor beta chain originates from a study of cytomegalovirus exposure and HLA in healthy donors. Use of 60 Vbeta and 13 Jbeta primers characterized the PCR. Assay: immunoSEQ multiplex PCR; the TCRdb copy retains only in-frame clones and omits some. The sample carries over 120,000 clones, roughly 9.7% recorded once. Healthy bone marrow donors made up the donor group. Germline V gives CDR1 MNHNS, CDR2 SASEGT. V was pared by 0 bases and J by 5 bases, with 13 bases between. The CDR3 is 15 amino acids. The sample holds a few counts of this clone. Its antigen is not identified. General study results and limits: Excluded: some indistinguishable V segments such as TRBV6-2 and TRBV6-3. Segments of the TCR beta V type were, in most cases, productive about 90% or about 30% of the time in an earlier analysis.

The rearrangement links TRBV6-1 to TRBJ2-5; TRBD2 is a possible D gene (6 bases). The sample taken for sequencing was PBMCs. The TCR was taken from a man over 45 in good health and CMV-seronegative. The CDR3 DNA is TGTGCCAGCAGTGAAGCTCAGGAGGGGTCGGAGACCCAGTACTTC. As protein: CASSEAQEGSETQYF.